This T cell receptor beta chain was sequenced in a study of blood T cell repertoires in COVID-19. Authors' processing steps: Amplification of reference gene primers provided the estimated nucleated cell counts. The protocol was immunoSEQ multiplex PCR, while the TCRdb copy is restricted to in-frame clones and leaves out a portion. The V and J calls and clone size are taken from that table; D and trimming were inferred from the DNA. The table shows 250,000 to 350,000 clones, with roughly 90% occurring only once. The V gene's germline CDR1 is SNHLY and CDR2 FYNNEI. CDR3 size: 16 residues. V lost 2 bases to trimming and J lost 5 bases, with 16 bases between them.

The chain links TRBV2 to TRBJ2-1, with D possibly being TRBD2 (6 bases). The sequenced sample was peripheral blood. This receptor was obtained from a man between 18 and 29 years old with active or convalescent COVID-19. The DNA for the CDR3 is TGTGCCAGCAGTGAAAGACTAGGGCTCCTTGACAATGAGCAGTTCTTC. The encoded protein is CASSERLGLLDNEQFF.